This T cell receptor (beta chain) appears in the sequencing data of a study of blood T cell repertoires in COVID-19. Some clones are missing from TCRdb's copy, which holds only in-frame ones; the method was immunoSEQ multiplex PCR. The sample contains about 200,000 clones, 86% of which appear only once. There are 14 residues in the CDR3. Trimming stripped 1 base from V and 6 bases from J, with 12 bases between. Germline V gives CDR1 MGHRA, CDR2 YSYEKL. The chain carries TRBV4-1 and TRBJ1-1; D remains ambiguous. The sequence was obtained from a man aged 40-49 years with acute COVID-19. The source material was PBMCs or T cells enriched from blood (not recorded which). The CDR3 loop reads CASSQVSRRAEAFF. The CDR3 nucleotides read TGCGCCAGCAGCCAAGTGAGCAGGCGGGCTGAAGCTTTCTTT.